Presented here are 30 T cell receptor beta chains from one specimen sequenced in a study of cytomegalovirus exposure and HLA in healthy donors. Use of 60 Vbeta and 13 Jbeta primers characterized the PCR. Clones were read by immunoSEQ multiplex PCR, and TCRdb kept only the in-frame ones, dropping some. There are 55,000 or so clones in the sample; roughly 80% occur only once, and roughly 1.4% lies in the top ten. Sequencing input: PBMCs. Receptor source: a man younger than 45 in good health and CMV-seronegative.

This chain connects TRBV12-5 to TRBJ1-1, with D unresolved. V dropped 1 base and J dropped 9 bases, with 12 bases sitting between them. CDR1 LGHNT and CDR2 FRNRAP come from the germline V gene. The CDR3 extends over 13 amino acids. CDR3 in amino acids: CASGLEQSMKAFF. The CDR3 nucleotides read TGTGCTAGTGGTTTGGAACAATCCATGAAAGCTTTCTTT.

The V gene is TRBV4-1, the J gene TRBJ2-7; possible D gene TRBD1, 5 bases. Trimming pared 2 bases from V and 6 bases from J, leaving 17 bases between. The CDR3 totals 15 residues. Germline CDR1 MGHRA, CDR2 YSYEKL. The CDR3 region has the DNA TGCGCCAGCAGCCAATACCCGGCAGGGCGAGGCGAGCAGTACTTC. It yields the protein CASSQYPAGRGEQYF.

This rearrangement joins TRBV2 to TRBJ2-3, with 7 positions matching TRBD2. The CDR3 runs 15 residues. Germline CDR1 and CDR2: SNHLY and FYNNEI. The V segment lost 6 bases and the J segment 0 bases; nucleotides outside the gene matches: 6. In DNA form, the CDR3 reads TGTGCCAGCAGCGATAGACTAGCCAGCACAGATACGCAGTATTTT. This sequence encodes CASSDRLASTDTQYF.

V is TRBV7-6 and J is TRBJ2-3, with D perhaps TRBD1 (7 bases). Germline values: CDR1 SGHVS, CDR2 FNYEAQ. The CDR3 totals 12 residues. Trimming shortened V by 4 bases and J by 8 bases, and 10 bases separated the two germline ends. CDR3: CASSSQGGTQYF. The CDR3, as DNA: TGTGCCAGCAGCTCCCAGGGGGGTACGCAGTATTTT. Filled out from reference TRBV7-6 and TRBJ2-3, the complete variable domain reads GAGVSQSPRYKVTKRGQDVALRCDPISGHVSLYWYRQALGQGPEFLTYFNYEAQQDKSGLPNDRFSAERPEGSISTLTIQRTEQRDSAMYRCASSSQGGTQYFGPGTRLTVL.

The V and J genes are TRBV18 and TRBJ2-5; maybe TRBD2 (7 bases). There are 15 residues in the CDR3. Germline CDR1 KGHSH, CDR2 LQKENI. Trimming removed 0 bases at V and 4 bases at J, with 12 bases between. The CDR3 nucleotides are TGTGCCAGCTCACCACCGCGGGGGCAGAGAGAGACCCAGTACTTC. Amino acids: CASSPPRGQRETQYF. The complete variable domain, with remaining parts taken from reference TRBV18 and TRBJ2-5, reads NAGVMQNPRHLVRRRGQEARLRCSPMKGHSHVYWYRQLPEEGLKFMVYLQKENIIDESGMPKERFSAEFPKEGPSILRIQQVVRGDSAAYFCASSPPRGQRETQYFGPGTRLLVL.

The chain links TRBV7-3 to TRBJ1-2; 8 bases align to TRBD1. This CDR3 is built from 14 residues. Germline V gives CDR1 SGHTA, CDR2 FQGTGA. V dropped 7 bases and J dropped 5; count of bases not matched to a gene: 9. CDR3 DNA: TGTGCCAGCACCGGGACAGGAAGAGGTTATGGCTACACCTTC. It specifies CASTGTGRGYGYTF. Together with reference TRBV7-3 and TRBJ1-2, the CDR3 gives the full variable domain: GAGVSQTPSNKVTEKGKYVELRCDPISGHTALYWYRQSLGQGPEFLIYFQGTGAADDSGLPNDRFFAVRPEGSVSTLKIQRTERGDSAVYLCASTGTGRGYGYTFGSGTRLTVV.

V is TRBV11-2 and J is TRBJ1-3, with 10 bases matching TRBD1. The CDR3 runs to 16 residues. Germline loops: CDR1 SGHAT, CDR2 FQNNGV. V shed 3 bases and J 2 bases; nucleotides not matched to a gene: 4. CDR3 DNA sequence: TGTGCCAGCAGCTTGACAGGGGGCGCCCCTGGAAACACCATATATTTT. Translation gives CASSLTGGAPGNTIYF.

The V gene is TRBV28, the J gene TRBJ2-5; TRBD2 agrees at 11 bases. The CDR3 is made up of 15 amino acids. Germline assignment: CDR1 MDHEN and CDR2 SYDVKM. The V segment lost 8 bases and the J segment 3 bases; nucleotides outside the gene matches: 8. Here the CDR3 reads CASHRLSGGEETQYF. The CDR3 coding sequence is TGTGCCAGCCATAGACTTAGCGGGGGGGAAGAGACCCAGTACTTC. The full variable domain, with the rest looked up from reference TRBV28 and TRBJ2-5, is DVKVTQSSRYLVKRTGEKVFLECVQDMDHENMFWYRQDPGLGLRLIYFSYDVKMKEKGDIPEGYSVSREKKERFSLILESASTNQTSMYLCASHRLSGGEETQYFGPGTRLLVL.

V gene TRBV7-9 combines with J gene TRBJ2-3; the D gene is possibly TRBD2 (5 bases). CDR1 SEHNR and CDR2 FQNEAQ come from the germline V gene (reference sequence). V dropped 5 bases and J dropped 1 base, with 13 bases sitting between them. The CDR3 extends over 15 amino acids. The CDR3 loop reads CASSPLGRGTDTQYF. The CDR3 DNA follows: TGTGCCAGCAGCCCACTAGGGCGCGGCACAGATACGCAGTATTTT.

The CDR3 sequence: CASSSIVSGANVLTF. CDR3 DNA sequence: TGTGCCAGCAGCTCGATAGTATCTGGGGCCAACGTCCTGACTTTC. The J gene is TRBJ2-6, the V gene TRBV7-3; D is uncertain. Germline-derived CDR1 and CDR2 are SGHTA and FQGTGA. The CDR3 consists of 15 residues. Trimming shortened V by 4 bases and J by 1 base, and 8 bases separated the two germline ends. The full variable domain, in which reference TRBV7-3 and TRBJ2-6 provide the parts outside the CDR3, is GAGVSQTPSNKVTEKGKYVELRCDPISGHTALYWYRQSLGQGPEFLIYFQGTGAADDSGLPNDRFFAVRPEGSVSTLKIQRTERGDSAVYLCASSSIVSGANVLTFGAGSRLTVL.

CDR3 coding DNA: TGTGCCAGTACGCTGGGCGGGAGTGGCACAGATACGCAGTATTTT. Protein product: CASTLGGSGTDTQYF. This chain links TRBV19 with TRBJ2-3; 7 bases match TRBD2. Looked up from germline, CDR1 is LNHDA and CDR2 is SQIVND (reference sequence). The J segment lost 1 base and the V segment lost 7 bases, leaving 8 bases of the junction unmatched. This CDR3 has 15 amino acids.

J is TRBJ1-1 and V is TRBV14; TRBD1 matches 7 bases. This CDR3 comprises 12 residues. Unmatched junction bases numbered 4, after V lost 2 bases and J lost 10 bases. Germline V gives CDR1 SGHDN, CDR2 FVKESK. The DNA for the CDR3 is TGTGCCAGCAGCCAACAGGGGGTTGTAGCTTTCTTT. This encodes CASSQQGVVAFF.

CDR3 protein: CASSRAGGPADTQYF. CDR3 sequence (DNA): TGTGCCAGCAGCCGCGCGGGGGGGCCGGCAGATACGCAGTATTTT. The chain joins TRBV6-5 to TRBJ2-3; 9 bases are a match to TRBD2. CDR1 is MNHEY, CDR2 SVGAGI, per germline. CDR3 length: 15 residues. Unmatched junction bases numbered 8, after V lost 6 bases and J lost 4 bases.

This chain connects TRBV29-1 to TRBJ1-3; D ambiguous. CDR3 length: 12 amino acids. Looked up from germline, CDR1 is SQVTM and CDR2 is ANQGSEA. Deletions cut 5 bases from V and 2 bases from J, with 7 bases between. The CDR3 here is CSVLSPGNTIYF. The CDR3 DNA reads TGCAGCGTTCTGTCTCCTGGAAACACCATATATTTT.

The chain combines TRBV6-1 with TRBJ2-5, with D hard to call. The CDR3 consists of 12 residues. V shed 10 bases and J shed 6 bases, with 15 bases lying between them. Germline lookup yields CDR1 MNHNS and CDR2 SASEGT. The DNA of the CDR3 is TGTGCCACTTCATCTGCGTCCCAGACCCAGTACTTC. It translates to CATSSASQTQYF.

This clone was detected only a few times. The gene calls are TRBV5-1 and TRBJ1-1; 8 nucleotides align to TRBD1. The CDR3 has 15 residues. Unmatched junction bases numbered 1, after V lost 0 bases and J lost 0 bases. Germline CDR1 and CDR2: SGHRS and YFSETQ. The DNA for the CDR3 is TGCGCCAGCAGCTTGGGGACAGGGATGAACACTGAAGCTTTCTTT. This translates into CASSLGTGMNTEAFF.

The rearrangement uses TRBV6-1 and TRBJ1-1, with TRBD1 matching 7 bases. Germline values: CDR1 MNHNS, CDR2 SASEGT. CDR3 length: 13 amino acids. Losses at the gene ends were 6 bases for V and 4 bases for J; bases not matched to a gene: 5. CDR3 nucleotides: TGTGCCAGCAGACGACAGGGCAGCACTGAAGCTTTCTTT. Translation: CASRRQGSTEAFF.

The chain joins TRBV5-4 to TRBJ1-2; 7 bases map to TRBD1. The ends lost 1 base at V and 1 base at J; junction bases unmatched: 4. There are 15 residues in the CDR3. Germline loops: CDR1 SGHNT, CDR2 YYREEE (reference sequence). DNA for the CDR3: TGTGCCAGCAGCTTGCAGGGGGGAATTAACTATGGCTACACCTTC. Amino acid sequence: CASSLQGGINYGYTF.

V is TRBV7-2 and J is TRBJ2-5; TRBD2 matches 12 bases. The J call is doubtful: the DNA matches TRBJ2-7 better. Looked up from germline, CDR1 is SGHTA and CDR2 is FQGNSA. This CDR3 is built from 16 residues. Here the CDR3 reads CASSLESSGRANEQYF. As DNA, the CDR3 is TGTGCCAGCAGCTTAGAGTCTAGCGGGAGGGCCAACGAGCAGTACTTC.

The chain carries TRBV19 and TRBJ1-2; 7 nucleotides line up with TRBD1. V lost 1 base, J lost 3 bases, and 11 bases stayed unmatched. The CDR3 runs 17 residues. The germline V gene encodes CDR1 LNHDA and CDR2 SQIVND (reference sequence). CDR3 residues: CASSIGDRANLYYGYTF. Here the CDR3 DNA reads TGTGCCAGTAGTATAGGGGACAGAGCCAACCTTTACTATGGCTACACCTTC. The whole variable domain, remainder taken from reference TRBV19 and TRBJ1-2, is DGGITQSPKYLFRKEGQNVTLSCEQNLNHDAMYWYRQDPGQGLRLIYYSQIVNDFQKGDIAEGYSVSREKKESFPLTVTSAQKNPTAFYLCASSIGDRANLYYGYTFGSGTRLTVV.

The chain is built from TRBV10-2 and TRBJ2-3; 9 bases map to TRBD2. The trim removed 10 bases at V and 4 bases at J, leaving 6 bases unmatched. This CDR3 region has 13 residues. CDR1 WSHSY and CDR2 SAAADI come from the germline V gene. The CDR3 DNA reads as TGCGCCACCCGCCGCGGGAGGGCAGATACGCAGTATTTT. Its protein is CATRRGRADTQYF.

The J gene is TRBJ1-1, the V gene TRBV2, with D unclear. Germline V CDR1 and CDR2: SNHLY, FYNNEI. Trimming left V 6 bases short and J 1 base short, with 12 bases between. This CDR3 spans 14 amino acids. The CDR3 protein is CASRGRGRNTEAFF. The CDR3 coding sequence is TGTGCCAGCAGGGGCCGGGGTCGGAACACTGAAGCTTTCTTT. The full variable domain, completed using reference TRBV2 and TRBJ1-1, is EPEVTQTPSHQVTQMGQEVILRCVPISNHLYFYWYRQILGQKVEFLVSFYNNEISEKSEIFDDQFSVERPDGSNFTLKIRSTKLEDSAMYFCASRGRGRNTEAFFGQGTRLTVV.

This clone occurred once. The chain couples TRBV2 to TRBJ2-1, with unresolved D. V gave up 6 bases and J gave up 9 bases, with 12 bases separating them. CDR3 length equals 12 residues. CDR1 and CDR2 (germline): SNHLY, FYNNEI. The CDR3 DNA reads as TGTGCCAGCAGGGAGATTATGGTTGAGCAGTTCTTC. Amino acids: CASREIMVEQFF.

This chain joins TRBV7-2 and TRBJ2-1; D perhaps matches TRBD2 (6 bases). Germline V gene data show CDR1 as SGHTA and CDR2 as FQGNSA. This CDR3 has 16 residues. The germline V and J ends were trimmed by 2 bases and 4 bases, with 15 bases remaining between them. Written as DNA, the CDR3 is TGTGCCAGCAGCTTATTGTGGCGGGATGGGTACAATGAGCAGTTCTTC. Protein product: CASSLLWRDGYNEQFF.

As regards this clone: Its ends do not fully match the called genes, so a read error is possible. The chain combines TRBV6-5 with TRBJ2-1; the D gene is possibly TRBD2 (5 bases). The CDR3 is 16 residues long. Germline V CDR1 and CDR2: MNHEY, SVGAGI. The CDR3 DNA is TGTGCCAGCAGTTACTCATCGAGGGTTAGCTACAATGGGCAGTTCTTC. Residues: CASSYSSRVSYNGQFF.

This clone was recorded only once. The chain is built from TRBV9 and TRBJ1-4; 8 positions agree with TRBD1. V shed 3 bases, J shed 7 bases, and the junction held 11 bases outside the gene matches. CDR3 length: 16 residues. CDR1 is SGDLS, CDR2 YYNGEE, per germline. The CDR3 here is CASSAQGQGSGEKLFF. The DNA for the CDR3 is TGTGCCAGCAGCGCCCAAGGACAGGGTTCCGGTGAAAAACTGTTTTTT.

This chain connects TRBV11-2 to TRBJ2-7, with a tentative D call TRBD2 (5 bases). V was cut by 2 bases and J by 3 bases, with 11 bases left in between. Per germline, CDR1 SGHAT and CDR2 FQNNGV. This CDR3 has 14 amino acids. The CDR3 protein is CASSLLDYDYEQYF. The CDR3 DNA reads TGTGCCAGCAGCTTACTTGACTATGACTACGAGCAGTACTTC.

In this sample, this clone turned up once. This rearrangement joins TRBV18 to TRBJ2-7; maybe TRBD2 (6 bases). Germline values: CDR1 KGHSH, CDR2 LQKENI. V lost 3 bases and J 7 bases, leaving 25 bases between the germline ends. The CDR3 has 17 amino acids. For the CDR3, the DNA is TGTGCCAGCTCACCCGAACTCCTTAGCGGAACAGCCCCGGAGCAGTACTTC. Translating gives CASSPELLSGTAPEQYF.

The CDR3 is CASSPRSKLDRGNTEAFF. The CDR3 bases are TGTGCCAGCAGCCCGCGGTCCAAGTTAGACAGGGGCAACACTGAAGCTTTCTTT. The J gene is TRBJ1-1, the V gene TRBV7-2, with 8 nucleotides matching TRBD1. Trimming at V came to 5 bases and at J to 2 bases, leaving 16 bases not matched to a gene. Per the germline V gene, CDR1 is SGHTA and CDR2 is FQGNSA. This CDR3 has 18 amino acids.

The chain carries TRBV7-8 and TRBJ2-7; no reliable D call. V was clipped by 1 base and J by 2 bases, with 3 bases between them. In germline, CDR1 is SGHVS, CDR2 FQNEAQ. The CDR3 has 12 amino acids. The CDR3 loop reads CASSLGAYEQYF. The CDR3 DNA follows: TGTGCCAGCAGCTTAGGAGCCTACGAGCAGTACTTC. The variable domain in full, completed from reference TRBV7-8 and TRBJ2-7, reads GAGVSQSPRYKVAKRGQDVALRCDPISGHVSLFWYQQALGQGPEFLTYFQNEAQLDKSGLPSDRFFAERPEGSVSTLKIQRTQQEDSAVYLCASSLGAYEQYFGPGTRLTVT.